The clone carrying this TCR beta chain was recorded a few times. Germline assignment: CDR1 DFQATT and CDR2 SNEGSKA (reference sequence). This CDR3 contains 13 residues. These data come from a study of T cells in Graves' hyperthyroidism and ophthalmopathy. Amplified TCR beta CDR3 regions came from RNA transcripts. First-round RT-PCR targeting the TCR CDR3 was performed with the HTBI primer set. TCRdb reanalysed the multiplex PCR reads using MiXCR and keeps one entry per CDR3 protein. The table lists 300,000 to 450,000 distinct CDR3 sequences, roughly an eighth of them singletons. V gene TRBV20-1 combines with J gene TRBJ2-5; 10 bases line up with TRBD2. The TCR originated in a woman between 18 and 30 years old with Graves' hyperthyroidism. The sequencing input was blood. CDR3 in amino acids: CTPRTSGQETQYF. CDR3 bases: TGCACCCCCCGGACTAGCGGACAAGAGACCCAGTACTTC.